This T cell receptor (beta chain) stems from a study of T cells in Graves' hyperthyroidism and ophthalmopathy. Fresh peripheral blood, approximately 9.1 ml, was the source of the PBMCs. Regions amplified from RNA transcripts were the TCR beta CDR3 regions. A first-round RT-PCR of the TCR CDR3 used the HTBI primer set. One entry per CDR3 protein, called by TCRdb with MiXCR from the multiplex PCR reads. The sample has around 800,000 distinct CDR3 sequences, approximately 40% seen once. Germline V gives CDR1 LNHDA, CDR2 SQIVND (reference sequence). V lost 5 bases, J lost 6 bases, and 14 bases lay in between. The CDR3 spans 13 residues. This clonotype was seen more than once but under ten times.

The sample comprised blood. The chain has TRBV19 and TRBJ2-7, with a weak D call TRBD1 (6 bases). The sequence was obtained from a man between 18 and 35 years old with Graves' hyperthyroidism. CDR3 nucleotide sequence: TGTGCCAGTAGTCTTCGACAGGCGCCCGAGCAGTACTTC. Protein sequence: CASSLRQAPEQYF.